This paragraph reports one T cell receptor beta chain. These data originate in a study of shared clonotypes between healthy human individuals. Trimming shortened V by 6 bases and J by 1 base, and 12 bases separated the two germline ends. The CDR3 contains 14 residues. Looked up from germline, CDR1 is MNHEY and CDR2 is SVGAGI. TCRdb's copy holds only in-frame clones and misses some; the assay was immunoSEQ multiplex PCR. The sample has just over 2,000,000 clones; 90% to 95% are singletons. The source is a man between 18 and 35 years old in good health. The rearrangement links TRBV6-5 to TRBJ1-1, with D perhaps TRBD1 (5 bases). Sequencing used naive CD4+ T cells sorted from blood. Described subset: CD45RA+ positively selected. This CDR3 is CASSNDQGNTEAFF. In DNA, the CDR3 is TGTGCCAGCAGCAACGATCAGGGGAACACTGAAGCTTTCTTT.